A selection of T cell receptor beta chains follows, all from one sample in a study of T cells in Graves' hyperthyroidism and ophthalmopathy. One entry per CDR3 protein, called by TCRdb with MiXCR from the multiplex PCR reads. The table includes fewer than 400,000 distinct CDR3 sequences, 11% to 15% detected once. Sequenced: blood. The receptors derive from a man between 45 and 60 years old with Graves' ophthalmopathy. Each CDR3 is given with its conserved first and last residue. The D gene is left open where the match is weak. Size is stated for part of the rows, as once, few or many counts, or as a class when the clone is expanded.

>TRBV6-1|.|TRBJ1-1|.
CAGVGHLEAFF
TGTGCGGGGGTGGGGCACCTTGAAGCTTTCTTT
>TRBV19|.|TRBJ1-1|.
CASSIQGRTEAFF
TGTGCCAGTAGTATACAGGGGAGGACTGAAGCTTTCTTT
>TRBV11-3|TRBD1|TRBJ2-7|many
CASSLRTGLYEQYF
TGTGCCAGCAGCTTAAGGACAGGGTTATACGAGCAGTACTTC
>TRBV24-1|TRBD1|TRBJ1-2|many
CATSDPTGGLNYGYTF
TGTGCCACCAGTGACCCCACAGGGGGCTTGAACTATGGCTACACCTTC
>TRBV11-2|TRBD2|TRBJ2-3|.
CASNHHLAGFDSTDTQYF
TGTGCCAGCAACCATCACCTAGCGGGTTTCGATAGCACAGATACGCAGTATTTT
>TRBV7-9|.|TRBJ2-2|many
CASSLARVQNTGELFF
TGTGCCAGCAGCTTAGCGAGAGTACAGAACACCGGGGAGCTGTTTTTT
>TRBV29-1|.|TRBJ2-1|.
CSVEDLEGTNEQFF
TGCAGCGTTGAAGATCTAGAGGGAACCAATGAGCAGTTCTTC
>TRBV7-8|TRBD2|TRBJ2-1|many
CASRAGLAVSYNEQFF
TGTGCCAGCCGTGCGGGACTAGCGGTATCCTACAATGAGCAGTTCTTC
>TRBV20-1|TRBD2|TRBJ2-5|few
CSAENALERGIPFKETQYF
TGCAGTGCTGAAAACGCGCTTGAGCGGGGGATCCCTTTCAAAGAGACCCAGTACTTC
>TRBV5-1|TRBD2|TRBJ2-7|many
CASSQSGGGAYEQYF
TGCGCCAGCAGCCAATCGGGAGGGGGGGCCTACGAGCAGTACTTC
>TRBV2|TRBD2|TRBJ2-1|many
CASSISTFSSGRADEQFF
TGTGCCAGCAGCATATCTACTTTTTCTAGCGGGAGGGCCGATGAGCAGTTCTTC
>TRBV5-1|.|TRBJ2-5|many
CASSLGPQGRQETQYF
TGCGCCAGCAGCTTGGGGCCGCAGGGTCGGCAAGAGACCCAGTACTTC
>TRBV7-2|.|TRBJ2-1|many
CASSHQGGAGGSYNEQFF
TGTGCCAGCAGCCATCAGGGGGGGGCGGGAGGATCCTACAATGAGCAGTTCTTC
>TRBV12-3/TRBV12-4|TRBD1|TRBJ2-3|few
CASSFSGQGLDTQYF
TGTGCCAGCAGTTTTTCGGGACAGGGTTTAGATACGCAGTATTTT
>TRBV10-1|.|TRBJ2-7|few
CASSEVSGEQYF
TGCGCCAGCAGTGAAGTGTCGGGGGAGCAGTACTTC
>TRBV20-1|.|TRBJ2-7|.
CSILHSSYEQYF
TGCAGCATTCTTCACAGTTCCTACGAGCAGTACTTC
>TRBV19|TRBD1|TRBJ2-1|.
CASSLHGTGTYNEQFF
TGTGCCAGTAGTCTCCATGGGACAGGGACCTACAATGAGCAGTTCTTC
>TRBV29-1|TRBD2|TRBJ2-1|few
CSVGWLAGELTSNEQFF
TGCAGCGTTGGTTGGCTAGCGGGAGAATTAACGTCAAATGAGCAGTTCTTC
>TRBV4-1|TRBD2|TRBJ2-5|many
CASSQNGLAGETQYF
TGCGCCAGCAGCCAGAACGGACTAGCGGGAGAGACCCAGTACTTC
>TRBV2|TRBD1|TRBJ1-4|many
CASSKDRAANEKLFF
TGTGCCAGCAGCAAAGACAGGGCTGCTAATGAAAAACTGTTTTTT
>TRBV5-1|.|TRBJ2-7|few
CASSANGAYEQYF
TGCGCCAGCAGCGCAAACGGGGCTTACGAGCAGTACTTC
>TRBV5-1|TRBD1|TRBJ2-2|few
CASSLGDRDNGELFF
TGCGCCAGCAGCTTGGGTGACAGGGATAACGGGGAGCTGTTTTTT
>TRBV19|TRBD2|TRBJ2-7|.
CASSTASGPYEQYF
TGTGCCAGTAGTACCGCTAGCGGTCCCTACGAGCAGTACTTC
>TRBV30|.|TRBJ2-7|.
CAWSRGRVTYEQYF
TGTGCCTGGTCCCGGGGCAGGGTCACCTACGAGCAGTACTTC
>TRBV9|TRBD2|TRBJ2-1|few
CASSPYAGLAGRVSYNEQFF
TGTGCCAGCAGCCCATACGCTGGGCTAGCGGGAAGAGTCTCCTACAATGAGCAGTTCTTC
>TRBV6-2/TRBV6-3|.|TRBJ2-5|many
CASSYPGVGGQTQETQYF
TGTGCCAGCAGTTACCCGGGAGTCGGCGGACAGACACAAGAGACCCAGTACTTC
>TRBV5-5|.|TRBJ2-6|many
CASSTRGSGANVLTF
TGTGCCAGCAGCACCAGGGGCTCCGGGGCCAACGTCCTGACTTTC
>TRBV20-1|.|TRBJ2-2|.
CRAGRNTGELFF
TGCAGGGCCGGGAGGAACACCGGGGAGCTGTTTTTT
>TRBV9|TRBD2|TRBJ2-3|many
CASSVEVGGLVTDTQYF
TGTGCCAGCAGCGTAGAGGTCGGGGGACTAGTGACAGATACGCAGTATTTT
>TRBV5-1|TRBD1|TRBJ2-1|.
CASSLNPGQVEQFF
TGCGCCAGCAGCTTAAACCCGGGACAGGTTGAGCAGTTCTTC
>TRBV20-1|TRBD2|TRBJ2-1|.
CSAKLTSGLNNEQFF
TGCAGTGCGAAGCTAACTAGCGGCTTAAACAATGAGCAGTTCTTC
>TRBV28|.|TRBJ2-1|many
CASSTGPRPSYNEQFF
TGTGCCAGCAGTACGGGACCCCGACCCTCCTACAATGAGCAGTTCTTC
>TRBV10-2|.|TRBJ1-1|few
CASRNPDKIEAFF
TGCGCCAGCAGGAACCCGGACAAGATTGAAGCTTTCTTT
>TRBV14|.|TRBJ2-7|.
CASSQEWEGANEQYF
TGTGCCAGCAGCCAAGAATGGGAGGGGGCTAACGAGCAGTACTTC
>TRBV29-1|.|TRBJ1-2|.
CSVHERHYPGYTF
TGCAGCGTCCACGAACGCCATTATCCTGGCTACACCTTC
>TRBV12-3/TRBV12-4|TRBD2|TRBJ2-5|many
CANSLVSGSQETQYF
TGTGCCAACAGTTTAGTGAGCGGGAGTCAGGAGACCCAGTACTTC
>TRBV30|TRBD2|TRBJ2-3|many
CAWTSPYGGRGTSTDTQYF
TGTGCCTGGACCTCCCCCTACGGCGGGAGGGGAACTAGCACAGATACGCAGTATTTT
>TRBV6-1|TRBD2|TRBJ2-2|many
CASSSPGLAGGANTGELFF
TGTGCCAGCAGTTCGCCGGGACTAGCGGGAGGGGCGAACACCGGGGAGCTGTTTTTT
>TRBV2|.|TRBJ1-5|many
CASSFGGGDQPQHF
TGTGCCAGCAGTTTCGGGGGCGGGGATCAGCCCCAGCATTTT
>TRBV19|TRBD1|TRBJ1-5|once
CASSIFQGAFSNQPQHF
TGTGCCAGTAGTATCTTCCAGGGGGCGTTTAGCAATCAGCCCCAGCATTTT
>TRBV20-1|.|TRBJ2-1|.
CSGVAGEFGLGFF
TGCAGTGGGGTGGCAGGGGAGTTTGGTTTAGGGTTCTTC
>TRBV6-1|TRBD2|TRBJ2-3|.
CASRPGLEIDTQYF
TGTGCCAGCAGACCGGGACTAGAGATAGATACGCAGTATTTT
>TRBV18|.|TRBJ2-3|many
CASSPRGVLSTDTQYF
TGTGCCAGCTCACCAAGGGGCGTCCTAAGCACAGATACGCAGTATTTT
>TRBV11-2|TRBD2|TRBJ2-1|few
CASSAKTSRDEQFF
TGTGCCAGCAGCGCAAAGACTAGCAGGGATGAGCAGTTCTTC
>TRBV4-1|.|TRBJ2-3|.
CASSQDRQGTQTDTQYF
TGCGCCAGCAGCCAAGATAGGCAGGGGACGCAGACAGATACGCAGTATTTT
>TRBV6-1|TRBD2|TRBJ2-7|.
CASSEFSGRAHEQYF
TGTGCCAGCAGTGAGTTCAGCGGGAGGGCCCACGAGCAGTACTTC
>TRBV10-3|.|TRBJ2-1|.
CAIIQTNIYNEQFF
TGTGCCATCATACAGACTAATATCTACAATGAGCAGTTCTTC
>TRBV3-1|.|TRBJ2-2|many
CASSQREGPGELFF
TGTGCCAGCAGCCAACGGGAAGGGCCCGGGGAGCTGTTTTTT
>TRBV19|.|TRBJ2-7|few
CASSGDLYEQYF
TGTGCCAGCTCCGGGGACCTCTACGAGCAGTACTTC
>TRBV10-3|TRBD2|TRBJ2-1|.
CAISDQGLAGGSEQFF
TGTGCCATCAGTGACCAGGGACTAGCGGGAGGGAGTGAGCAGTTCTTC
>TRBV20-1|.|TRBJ2-1|.
CSARAGTGLINEQFF
TGCAGTGCTAGGGCCGGGACGGGGCTCATCAATGAGCAGTTCTTC
>TRBV9|.|TRBJ2-1|few
CASSVVLGVGEQFF
TGTGCCAGCAGCGTAGTTCTTGGGGTTGGTGAGCAGTTCTTC
>TRBV19|TRBD1|TRBJ1-1|many
CASSIDSTGIVRRAFF
TGTGCCAGTAGTATAGATTCGACAGGGATTGTGCGGCGAGCTTTCTTT
>TRBV6-1|.|TRBJ2-2|few
CASVLPNTGELFF
TGTGCCAGCGTTCTGCCGAACACCGGGGAGCTGTTTTTT